A selection of T cell receptor beta chains follows, all from one sample in a study of T cells in Graves' hyperthyroidism and ophthalmopathy. From the multiplex PCR reads, TCRdb called clonotypes with MiXCR, one entry per CDR3 protein. The data hold approximately 560,000 distinct CDR3 sequences, with under 60% observed a single time. Sequencing was carried out using peripheral blood or thyroid tissue (not recorded which). The receptor set was obtained from a woman younger than 35 with Graves' hyperthyroidism. Each CDR3 is given with its conserved first and last residue. The order of the fields is D gene, clone size, V gene, J gene, CDR3 protein, CDR3 DNA. The D gene is left open where the match is weak. A row's size may be missing; if present it is once, few, many or a size class.

>TRBD2|few|TRBV10-3|TRBJ2-7
CASTKRGSSYEQYF
TGTGCCAGCACCAAGCGGGGAAGCTCCTACGAGCAGTACTTC
>-|-|TRBV12-3/TRBV12-4|TRBJ1-5
CASSYSKGSNQPQHF
TGTGCCAGCAGTTACTCGAAGGGCAGCAATCAGCCCCAGCATTTT
>-|once|TRBV5-1|TRBJ2-7
CASSFIVGTDTQYF
TGCGCCAGCAGCTTTATAGTTGGCACAGATACGCAGTACTTC
>-|-|TRBV6-1|TRBJ1-1
CASSEPVGITEAFF
TGTGCCAGCAGTGAACCGGTGGGTATCACTGAAGCTTTCTTT
>-|-|TRBV19|TRBJ1-3
CASSPWETGNTIYF
TGTGCCAGTAGTCCATGGGAGACTGGAAACACCATATATTTT
>-|once|TRBV24-1|TRBJ1-3
CATSDADGGNTIYF
TGTGCCACCAGTGACGCGGACGGTGGAAACACCATATATTTT
>-|many|TRBV7-3|TRBJ1-1
CASSFGRGTEAFF
TGTGCCAGCAGCTTTGGCAGGGGCACTGAAGCTTTCTTT
>TRBD1|many|TRBV10-3|TRBJ2-5
CAISEDREETQYF
TGTGCCATCAGTGAAGACAGGGAAGAGACCCAGTACTTC
>-|many|TRBV7-9|TRBJ1-1
CASSLVTRSEAFF
TGTGCCAGCAGCCTTGTGACGAGGAGTGAAGCTTTCTTT
>-|few|TRBV20-1|TRBJ2-3
CSAEAGTKADTQYF
TGCAGTGCGGAAGCAGGGACCAAGGCAGATACGCAGTATTTT
>TRBD2|-|TRBV19|TRBJ2-7
CASSIGLAGGPILRREQYF
TGTGCCAGTAGTATAGGCCTAGCGGGAGGGCCCATCCTACGGCGTGAGCAGTACTTC
>TRBD1|many|TRBV7-9|TRBJ2-5
CASSLKGATETQYF
TGTGCCAGCAGCTTAAAGGGGGCGACGGAGACCCAGTACTTC
>TRBD2|-|TRBV11-1|TRBJ2-7
CASSPKAGGTTYEQYF
TGTGCCAGCTCACCCAAAGCCGGAGGGACTACCTACGAGCAGTACTTC
>-|-|TRBV7-8|TRBJ2-7
CASRSGTSTYEQYF
TGTGCCAGCAGGTCCGGGACTTCAACCTACGAGCAGTACTTC
>-|-|TRBV2|TRBJ1-2
CASTEPRSPRGGYTF
TGTGCCAGCACCGAGCCACGTTCGCCCCGCGGTGGCTACACCTTC
>-|-|TRBV29-1|TRBJ2-5
CSHPGRETQYF
TGCAGCCATCCGGGAAGAGAGACCCAGTACTTC
>-|-|TRBV6-6|TRBJ2-7
CASSQAAGVISYEQYF
TGTGCCAGCAGCCAGGCCGCCGGGGTGATCTCCTACGAGCAGTACTTC
>TRBD1|-|TRBV7-7|TRBJ2-7
CASSGYRGPSYEQYF
TGTGCCAGCAGCGGATACAGGGGGCCCTCCTACGAGCAGTACTTC
>-|many|TRBV12-3/TRBV12-4|TRBJ1-3
CAPIKREENTIYF
TGTGCCCCCATTAAGAGGGAGGAAAACACCATATATTTT
>-|few|TRBV7-9|TRBJ2-7
CASSQGITYEQYF
TGCGCCAGCAGCCAAGGGATAACCTACGAGCAGTACTTC
>TRBD1|many|TRBV7-9|TRBJ1-3
CASPTGTGNTIYF
TGTGCCAGCCCGACAGGGACTGGAAACACCATATATTTT
>-|few|TRBV9|TRBJ1-3
CASRGENGNTIYF
TGTGCCAGCAGGGGCGAGAACGGAAACACCATATATTTT
>-|many|TRBV29-1|TRBJ1-2
CSVDGQGTYGYTF
TGCAGCGTTGATGGCCAGGGAACCTATGGCTACACCTTC
>TRBD1|many|TRBV19|TRBJ2-5
CASSSPGTVQETQYF
TGTGCCAGTAGCTCCCCCGGGACAGTACAAGAGACCCAGTACTTC
>-|-|TRBV7-6|TRBJ1-4
CASSSREGIAEKLFF
TGTGCCAGCAGCTCCCGAGAGGGAATTGCAGAAAAACTGTTTTTT
>TRBD1|-|TRBV29-1|TRBJ2-5
CSARQGETQYF
TGCAGCGCTAGACAGGGGGAGACCCAGTACTTC
>-|-|TRBV12-3/TRBV12-4|TRBJ1-5
CASSPPRLQPQHF
TGTGCCAGCAGTCCTCCCCGGCTTCAGCCCCAGCATTTT
>-|-|TRBV7-9|TRBJ1-2
CARSAQTAGAGDYGYTF
TGTGCCCGCAGCGCGCAAACAGCAGGGGCCGGGGACTATGGCTACACCTTC
>-|-|TRBV29-1|TRBJ1-5
CSFFGDSNQPQHF
TGCAGCTTCTTCGGGGATAGCAATCAGCCCCAGCATTTT
>-|few|TRBV3-1|TRBJ1-6
CASSQVEDSPLHF
TGTGCCAGCAGCCAAGTCGAGGATTCACCCCTCCACTTT
>TRBD1|-|TRBV20-1|TRBJ2-5
CSARGTVQETQYF
TGCAGTGCTAGGGGGACAGTCCAAGAGACCCAGTACTTC
>-|-|TRBV4-1|TRBJ1-1
CASSQGQPNTEAFF
TGCGCCAGCAGCCAAGGACAGCCAAACACTGAAGCTTTCTTT
>-|-|TRBV7-7|TRBJ2-7
CASRTPGYEQYF
TGTGCCAGCAGAACCCCCGGTTACGAGCAGTACTTC
>TRBD2|few|TRBV5-1|TRBJ2-7
CASRLGTSGYEQYF
TGCGCCAGCCGTTTAGGGACTAGCGGGTACGAGCAGTACTTC
>-|many|TRBV2|TRBJ1-1
CASSDGANAEAFF
TGTGCCAGCAGTGACGGGGCGAACGCTGAAGCTTTCTTT
>-|few|TRBV7-2|TRBJ2-7
CASSLGDGLEQYF
TGTGCCAGCAGCTTAGGAGATGGACTCGAGCAGTACTTC